This T cell receptor beta chain derives from a study of blood T cell repertoires in COVID-19. Whole-study context: COVID-19 samples, acute and convalescent, were from the United States, Italy and Spain.

TCRdb keeps only in-frame clones here, not all; method: immunoSEQ multiplex PCR. Of 180,000 or so clones detected, approximately 83% appear once; the ten largest clones hold roughly 9.8%. The CDR3 runs 17 residues. V trimming: 4 bases; J trimming: 0 bases; junction bases outside the gene matches: 11. Germline V gene lookup returns CDR1 MNHEY and CDR2 SMNVEV (reference sequence). This TCR was sampled from a human donor with active or convalescent COVID-19. The donor label of this sample is uncertain. Sequencing was carried out using peripheral blood. The rearrangement uses TRBV27 and TRBJ2-5; 7 bases align to TRBD2. The CDR3 DNA is TGTGCCAGCAGTTGGAGCGGGATTATCCCAAACCAAGAGACCCAGTACTTC. Protein sequence: CASSWSGIIPNQETQYF.